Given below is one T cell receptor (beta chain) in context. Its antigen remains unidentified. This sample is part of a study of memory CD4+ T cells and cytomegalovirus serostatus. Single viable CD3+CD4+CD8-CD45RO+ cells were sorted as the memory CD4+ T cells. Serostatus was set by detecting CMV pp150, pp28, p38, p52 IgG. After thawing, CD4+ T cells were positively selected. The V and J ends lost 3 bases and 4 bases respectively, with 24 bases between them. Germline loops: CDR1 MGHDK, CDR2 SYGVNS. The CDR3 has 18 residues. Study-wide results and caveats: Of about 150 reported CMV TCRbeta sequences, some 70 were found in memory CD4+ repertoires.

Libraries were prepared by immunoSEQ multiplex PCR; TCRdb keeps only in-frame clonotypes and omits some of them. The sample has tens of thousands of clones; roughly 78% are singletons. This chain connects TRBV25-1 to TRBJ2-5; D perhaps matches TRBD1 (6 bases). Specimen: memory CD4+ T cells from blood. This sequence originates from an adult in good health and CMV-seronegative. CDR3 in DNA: TGTGCCAGCAGTGAGGTTCGAGAGGGGACAAAGGGCGGAGAGACCCAGTACTTC. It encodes CASSEVREGTKGGETQYF. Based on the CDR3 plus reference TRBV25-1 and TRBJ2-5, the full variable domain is EADIYQTPRYLVIGTGKKITLECSQTMGHDKMYWYQQDPGMELHLIHYSYGVNSTEKGDLSSESTVSRIRTEHFPLTLESARPSHTSQYLCASSEVREGTKGGETQYFGPGTRLLVL.